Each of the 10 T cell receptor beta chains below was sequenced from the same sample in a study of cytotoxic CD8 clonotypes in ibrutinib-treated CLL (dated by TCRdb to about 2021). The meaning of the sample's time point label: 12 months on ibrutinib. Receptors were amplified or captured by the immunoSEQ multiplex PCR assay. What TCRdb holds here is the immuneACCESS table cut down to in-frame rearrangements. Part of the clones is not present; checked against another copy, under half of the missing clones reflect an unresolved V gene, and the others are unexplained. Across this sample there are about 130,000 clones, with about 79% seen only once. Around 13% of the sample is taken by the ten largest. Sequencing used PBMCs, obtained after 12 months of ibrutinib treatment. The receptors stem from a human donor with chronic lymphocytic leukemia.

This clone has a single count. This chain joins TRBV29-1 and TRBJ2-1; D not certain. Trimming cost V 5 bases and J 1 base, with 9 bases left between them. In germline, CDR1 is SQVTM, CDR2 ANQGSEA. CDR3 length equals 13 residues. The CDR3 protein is CSVRDTSYNEQFF. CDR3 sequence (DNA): TGCAGCGTTCGTGACACATCCTACAATGAGCAGTTCTTC.

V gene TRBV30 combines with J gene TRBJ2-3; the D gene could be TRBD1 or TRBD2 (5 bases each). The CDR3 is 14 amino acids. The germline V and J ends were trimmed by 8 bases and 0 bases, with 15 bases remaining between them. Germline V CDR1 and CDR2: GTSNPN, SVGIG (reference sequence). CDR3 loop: CAVRGAGSTDTQYF. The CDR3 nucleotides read TGTGCCGTCAGAGGGGCAGGGAGCACAGATACGCAGTATTTT.

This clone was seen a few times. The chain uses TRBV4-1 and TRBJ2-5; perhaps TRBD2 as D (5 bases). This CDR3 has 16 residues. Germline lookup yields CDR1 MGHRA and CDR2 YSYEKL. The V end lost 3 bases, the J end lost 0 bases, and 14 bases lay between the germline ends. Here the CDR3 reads CASSHPRADHQETQYF. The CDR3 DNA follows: TGCGCCAGCAGCCACCCTCGAGCGGACCACCAAGAGACCCAGTACTTC.

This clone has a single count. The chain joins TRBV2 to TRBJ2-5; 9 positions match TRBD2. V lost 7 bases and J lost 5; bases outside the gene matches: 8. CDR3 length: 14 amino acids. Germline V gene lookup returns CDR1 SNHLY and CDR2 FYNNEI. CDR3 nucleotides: TGTGCCAGCAACCTGGGACTAGCCGTCGAGACCCAGTACTTC. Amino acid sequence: CASNLGLAVETQYF.

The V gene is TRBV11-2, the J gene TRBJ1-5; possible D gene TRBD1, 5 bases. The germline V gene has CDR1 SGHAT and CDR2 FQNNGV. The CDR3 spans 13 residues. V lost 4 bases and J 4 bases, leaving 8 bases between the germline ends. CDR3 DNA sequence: TGTGCCAGCAGCTGGGACGGGAATCAGCCCCAGCATTTT. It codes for CASSWDGNQPQHF.

CDR3 in amino acids: CASSPVTGLAVYNEQFF. The CDR3 nucleotides are TGTGCCAGCAGCCCCGTGACCGGACTAGCGGTCTACAATGAGCAGTTCTTC. This chain joins TRBV7-2 and TRBJ2-1; 10 nucleotides match TRBD2. Losses at the gene ends were 5 bases for V and 3 bases for J; bases not matched to a gene: 10. The V gene's germline CDR1 is SGHTA and CDR2 FQGNSA. This CDR3 has 17 amino acids.

CDR3 protein: CASSSGGPVETQYF. CDR3 coding DNA: TGTGCCAGCAGTTCTGGGGGGCCGGTAGAGACCCAGTACTTC. The chain joins TRBV6-6 to TRBJ2-5; TRBD1 or TRBD2 may be the D gene (6 bases each). Looked up from germline, CDR1 is MNHNY and CDR2 is SVGAGI (reference sequence). Trimming took off 4 bases at V and 4 bases at J, with 13 bases between the two ends. The CDR3 sequence is 14 residues long.

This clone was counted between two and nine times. For the CDR3, the DNA is TGTGCCAGCAGTGAGAGTGTCCGGGCTGCTTATGGCTACACCTTC. It translates to CASSESVRAAYGYTF. The V gene is TRBV9, the J gene TRBJ1-2, with no clear D. Germline lookup yields CDR1 SGDLS and CDR2 YYNGEE. V dropped 5 bases and J dropped 5 bases, with 19 bases sitting between them. The CDR3 spans 15 residues.

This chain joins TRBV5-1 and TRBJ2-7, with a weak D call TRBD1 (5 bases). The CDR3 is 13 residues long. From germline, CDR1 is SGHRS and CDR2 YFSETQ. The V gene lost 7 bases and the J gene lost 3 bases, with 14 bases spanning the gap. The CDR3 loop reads CASWGHPVYEQYF. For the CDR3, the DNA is TGCGCCAGCTGGGGCCATCCCGTCTACGAGCAGTACTTC.

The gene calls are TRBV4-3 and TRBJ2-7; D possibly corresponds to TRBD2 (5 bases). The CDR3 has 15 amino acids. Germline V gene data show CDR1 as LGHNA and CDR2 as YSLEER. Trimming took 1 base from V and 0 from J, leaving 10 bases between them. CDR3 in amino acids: CASSQGTPSSYEQYF. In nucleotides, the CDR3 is TGCGCCAGCAGCCAAGGGACTCCAAGCTCCTACGAGCAGTACTTC.